This T cell receptor (beta chain) was documented in a study of blood T cell repertoires in COVID-19. Study details: The United States, Italy and Spain supplied acute and convalescent COVID-19 samples.

Produced via immunoSEQ multiplex PCR; TCRdb's table is partial and in-frame only. The sample includes 140,000 or so clones, around nine tenths seen only once; the top ten take 8% to 9%. Germline lookup yields CDR1 GTSNPN and CDR2 SVGIG (reference sequence). The CDR3 contains 13 residues. The V and J ends lost 2 bases and 4 bases respectively, with 10 bases between them. V is TRBV30 and J is TRBJ2-3; perhaps TRBD1 as D (6 bases). The specimen sequenced was peripheral blood. This TCR came from a woman between 50 and 59 years old with active or convalescent COVID-19. CDR3 nucleotide sequence: TGTGCCTGGAGTACGAAGGGGGCAGATACGCAGTATTTT. Its translation is CAWSTKGADTQYF.